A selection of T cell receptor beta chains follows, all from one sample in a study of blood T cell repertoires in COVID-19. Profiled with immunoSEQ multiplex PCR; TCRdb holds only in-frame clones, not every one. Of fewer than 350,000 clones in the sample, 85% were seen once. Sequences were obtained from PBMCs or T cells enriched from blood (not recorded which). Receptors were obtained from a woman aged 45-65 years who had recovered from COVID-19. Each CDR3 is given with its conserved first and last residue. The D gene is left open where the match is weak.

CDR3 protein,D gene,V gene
CASSLQGDIYNEQFF,TRBD1,TRBV7-2
CATSDLTGVRNEQFF,TRBD1,TRBV24-1
CASSARRGQPQHF,NA,TRBV7-2
CASSFAGTGGAIGPEAFF,TRBD1,TRBV5-6
CASSFGTGNTGELFF,TRBD1,TRBV11-3
CAWSVLTGDQPQHF,NA,TRBV30
CASSLLTGTSEQYF,NA,TRBV5-1
CASRGTGAPGELFF,TRBD1,TRBV6-5
CASRAGINTEAFF,NA,TRBV7-3
CASSRTLYEQYF,NA,TRBV12-3/TRBV12-4
CASRVGRGNYGYTF,NA,TRBV19
CASSRRDRQSLHF,TRBD1,TRBV6-5
CASAAEGLADTQYF,NA,TRBV6-5
CASSELRDNTEAFF,NA,TRBV2
CASSIRDYNSPLHF,NA,TRBV19
CASSIASGQPYGYTF,NA,TRBV19
CATSDPGTGGEETQYF,TRBD1,TRBV24-1
CASSSRDRGFRETQYF,TRBD1,TRBV27
CASSRLAGGPNEQFF,TRBD2,TRBV7-9
CASSSDRNNSPLHF,NA,TRBV5-4
CASSWTGGSSEKLFF,TRBD1,TRBV5-6
CAKTDSNTGELFF,NA,TRBV2
CASRLGQGRTGANVLTF,TRBD1,TRBV5-1
CAWSRGTGATEAFF,TRBD1,TRBV30
CASSLAGVNNEQFF,TRBD2,TRBV7-2
CASSATIPSYGYTF,NA,TRBV11-2
CASSLHGQSVFF,NA,TRBV27
CAWSSGQLNQPQHF,NA,TRBV30
CSVYPGEGGTEAFF,NA,TRBV29-1
CASSDIQGRLSPLHF,TRBD1,TRBV2
CASSMRGGSYNEQFF,TRBD2,TRBV10-2
CASSSKPVYNEQFF,NA,TRBV11-2
CASSIAGPYGYTF,NA,TRBV19
CASSEPGVGNTIYF,NA,TRBV25-1
CASSLPGGGAYSPLHF,NA,TRBV7-8
CASSLVLGETYEQYF,NA,TRBV7-6
CASSPGGTVPGYTF,TRBD1,TRBV6-5
CASSKARRLAGVGQYF,NA,TRBV21-1
CASSRGDYTGELFF,NA,TRBV4-3
CASSLQGRGNTIYF,NA,TRBV7-9
CAISEAETQYF,NA,TRBV10-3
CASSGSRGLTEAFF,NA,TRBV4-3
CASSFRQGAGEQYF,TRBD1,TRBV28
CASSSSGTGGGAEAFF,TRBD1,TRBV28
CASSWGDRLGQETQYF,TRBD1,TRBV5-1
CASSPITGTRAYGYTF,NA,TRBV7-2
CASSDPPLGRDSPNEKLFF,NA,TRBV6-4
CSASSRRENTEAFF,NA,TRBV20-1
CASSSRTAASGANVLTF,NA,TRBV5-5
CATNPGILADTQYF,NA,TRBV19
CASSLIGGRSYEQYF,NA,TRBV7-2
CASSNGRGILGYEQYF,NA,TRBV19
CASSLQDVSTDTQYF,NA,TRBV27